These 5 T cell receptor beta chains share one sample of origin, sequenced in a study of T cell changes during pregnancy in multiple sclerosis. TCRdb keeps only in-frame clones here, not all; method: immunoSEQ multiplex PCR. This table holds about 75,000 clones, more than 70% found once. Sequences were derived from peripheral blood, sampled in the first trimester of pregnancy. The receptors were gathered from a female donor in good health, enrolled as a control in a pregnancy study.

The chain employs TRBV25-1 and TRBJ2-7; 10 nucleotides line up with TRBD1. V gave up 4 bases and J gave up 3 bases; unmatched junction bases: 6. Germline assignment: CDR1 MGHDK and CDR2 SYGVNS. The CDR3 runs to 15 residues. The CDR3 bases are TGTGCCAGCAGTGTCCCGGGACAGGGGAGCTACGAGCAGTACTTC. Protein product: CASSVPGQGSYEQYF.

The gene calls are TRBV5-3 and TRBJ2-7; the D is unclear. TRBV5-3 is given ORF status, its function remaining uncertain. This CDR3 has 12 residues. V lost 5 bases and J lost 3, with 9 bases in between. The CDR3 nucleotides are TGTGCCAGAAGTTTTGGCCGCTACGAGCAGTACTTC. Encoded protein: CARSFGRYEQYF.

The V call is TRBV28, the J call TRBJ1-4, with no clear D. The CDR3 spans 14 residues. The germline V gene has CDR1 MDHEN and CDR2 SYDVKM. The V end lost 7 bases, the J end lost 8 bases, and 17 bases lay between the germline ends. The CDR3 loop is CASTNYPEEEKLFF. CDR3 coding DNA: TGTGCCAGCACCAATTACCCTGAGGAGGAAAAACTGTTTTTT.

CDR3 DNA: TGTGCCATCAGTGAGCCGAGACAGGCTACAATGAACACTGAAGCTTTCTTT. It translates to CAISEPRQATMNTEAFF. V and J are TRBV10-3 and TRBJ1-1; TRBD1 is a possible D gene (6 bases). The CDR3 totals 17 residues. The germline V gene has CDR1 ENHRY and CDR2 SYGVKD. Trimming left V 2 bases short and J 0 bases short, with 16 bases between.

The chain carries TRBV6-1 and TRBJ1-3, with 7 bases lining up with TRBD1. The trim removed 5 bases at V and 4 bases at J, leaving 5 bases unmatched. The CDR3 loop spans 14 amino acids. Germline V gives CDR1 MNHNS, CDR2 SASEGT. CDR3 sequence reads: CASSTRGYGNTIYF. Here the CDR3 DNA reads TGTGCCAGCAGTACCAGGGGGTACGGAAACACCATATATTTT.